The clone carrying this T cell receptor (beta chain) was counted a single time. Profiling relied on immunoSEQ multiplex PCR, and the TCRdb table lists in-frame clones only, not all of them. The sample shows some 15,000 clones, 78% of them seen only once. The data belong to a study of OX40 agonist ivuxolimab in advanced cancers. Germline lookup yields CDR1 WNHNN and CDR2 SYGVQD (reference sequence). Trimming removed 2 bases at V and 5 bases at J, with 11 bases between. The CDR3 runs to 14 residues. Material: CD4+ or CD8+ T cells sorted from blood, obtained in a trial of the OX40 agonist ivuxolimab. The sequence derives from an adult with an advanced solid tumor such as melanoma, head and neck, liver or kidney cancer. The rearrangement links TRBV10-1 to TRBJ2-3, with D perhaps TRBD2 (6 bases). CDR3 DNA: TGCGCCAGCAGTGAGAGGCCGGGGGAAGATACGCAGTATTTT. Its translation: CASSERPGEDTQYF.